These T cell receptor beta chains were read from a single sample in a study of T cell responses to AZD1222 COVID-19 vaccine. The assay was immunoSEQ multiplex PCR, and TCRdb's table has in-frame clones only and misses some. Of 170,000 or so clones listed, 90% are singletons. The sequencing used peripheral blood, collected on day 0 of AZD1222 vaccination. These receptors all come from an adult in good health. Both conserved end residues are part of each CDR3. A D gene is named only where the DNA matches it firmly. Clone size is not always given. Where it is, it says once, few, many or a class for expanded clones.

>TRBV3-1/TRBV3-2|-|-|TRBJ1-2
CASSQRGTDNYGYTF
TGTGCCAGCAGCCAACGGGGGACGGATAACTATGGCTACACCTTC
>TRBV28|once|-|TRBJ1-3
CASSPGTASGNTIYF
TGTGCCAGCAGCCCCGGGACGGCCTCTGGAAACACCATATATTTT
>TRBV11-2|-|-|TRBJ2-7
CASSNRQSSYEQYF
TGTGCCAGCAGCAACCGACAGTCCTCCTACGAGCAGTACTTC
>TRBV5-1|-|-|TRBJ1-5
CASSPYSNQPQHF
TGCGCCAGCAGCCCGTATAGCAATCAGCCCCAGCATTTT
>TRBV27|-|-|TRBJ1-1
CASSLGHNTEAFF
TGTGCCAGCAGTTTAGGCCACAACACTGAAGCTTTCTTT
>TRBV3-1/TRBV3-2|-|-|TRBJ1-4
CASSGKQAVQREKLFF
TGTGCCAGCAGCGGAAAGCAGGCTGTCCAACGCGAAAAACTGTTTTTT
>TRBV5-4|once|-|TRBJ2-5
CASSSGGQGETQYF
TGTGCCAGCAGCTCCGGGGGCCAGGGGGAGACCCAGTACTTC
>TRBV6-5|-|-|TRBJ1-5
CASSYRQAAGPQHF
TGTGCCAGCAGTTACCGGCAGGCCGCTGGACCCCAGCATTTT
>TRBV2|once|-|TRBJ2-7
CASKRDINYEQYF
TGTGCCAGTAAGAGGGACATCAATTACGAGCAGTACTTC
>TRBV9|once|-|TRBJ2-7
CASSVAGGTYEQYF
TGTGCCAGCAGCGTAGCTGGCGGGACCTACGAGCAGTACTTC
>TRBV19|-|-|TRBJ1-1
CASSTRQNTEAFF
TGTGCCAGTAGTACGCGACAGAACACTGAAGCTTTCTTT
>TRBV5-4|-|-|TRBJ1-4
CASSLGGTANEKLFF
TGTGCCAGCAGCCTGGGCGGGACCGCAAATGAAAAACTGTTTTTT
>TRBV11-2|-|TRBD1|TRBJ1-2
CASSLVLGGDRPYGYTF
TGTGCCAGCAGCTTAGTTCTCGGGGGGGACAGACCCTATGGCTACACCTTC
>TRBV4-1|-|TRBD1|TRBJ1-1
CASSPRDRDAMNTEAFF
TGCGCCAGCAGCCCCCGGGACAGGGACGCTATGAACACTGAAGCTTTCTTT
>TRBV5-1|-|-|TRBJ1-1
CASSPMGQSNTEAFF
TGCGCCAGCAGCCCTATGGGGCAGTCGAACACTGAAGCTTTCTTT
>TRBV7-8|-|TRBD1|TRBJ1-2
CASSLWRTGGSGYTF
TGTGCCAGCAGCTTATGGCGGACAGGGGGTTCTGGCTACACCTTC
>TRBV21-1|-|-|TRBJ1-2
CASSKAPLTGQARYGYTF
TGTGCCAGCAGCAAGGCCCCTTTGACAGGTCAAGCACGCTATGGCTACACCTTC
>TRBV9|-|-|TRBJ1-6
CASSVRGGGNSPLHF
TGTGCCAGCAGCGTAAGGGGCGGGGGTAATTCACCCCTCCACTTT
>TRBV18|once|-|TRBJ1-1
CASSPRDTGPGEAFF
TGTGCCAGCTCACCCCGGGACACGGGGCCGGGTGAAGCTTTCTTT
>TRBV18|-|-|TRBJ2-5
CASSPPLRQETQYF
TGTGCCAGCTCACCACCGTTAAGACAAGAGACCCAGTACTTC
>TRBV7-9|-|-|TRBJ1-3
CASSPDSYPNTIYF
TGTGCCAGCAGCCCGGACAGTTACCCAAACACCATATATTTT
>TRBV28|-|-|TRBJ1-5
CASSLAQGRGNQPQHF
TGTGCCAGCAGTTTAGCCCAGGGGCGGGGCAATCAGCCCCAGCATTTT
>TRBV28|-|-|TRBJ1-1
CASSQSPNTEAFF
TGTGCCAGTTCACAGAGCCCGAACACTGAAGCTTTCTTT
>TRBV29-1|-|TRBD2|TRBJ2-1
CRGTSGNNEQFF
TGCAGAGGGACTAGCGGGAACAATGAGCAGTTCTTC
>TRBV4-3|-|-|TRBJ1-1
CASSQAQGGGQDTEAFF
TGCGCCAGCAGCCAAGCCCAAGGGGGGGGGCAGGACACTGAAGCTTTCTTT
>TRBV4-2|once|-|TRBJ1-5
CASSQDEGINQPQHF
TGTGCCAGCAGCCAAGATGAAGGGATTAATCAGCCCCAGCATTTT
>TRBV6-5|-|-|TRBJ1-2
CASSYSIADGYGYTF
TGTGCCAGCAGTTACTCGATCGCGGACGGCTATGGCTACACCTTC
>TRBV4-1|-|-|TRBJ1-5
CASSQDPGNQPQHF
TGCGCCAGCAGCCAAGATCCGGGCAATCAGCCCCAGCATTTT
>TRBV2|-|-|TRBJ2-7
CASSEGQYYEQYF
TGTGCCAGCAGTGAGGGTCAGTACTACGAGCAGTACTTC
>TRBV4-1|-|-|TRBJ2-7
CASSQGKTKNEQYF
TGCGCCAGCAGCCAAGGTAAAACAAAAAACGAGCAGTACTTC
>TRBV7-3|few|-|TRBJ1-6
CASSLTAGDNSPLHF
TGTGCCAGCAGCTTAACGGCAGGGGATAATTCACCCCTCCACTTT
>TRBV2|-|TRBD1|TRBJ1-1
CASNIGGSGGPTEAFF
TGTGCCAGCAACATAGGGGGCTCGGGGGGCCCCACTGAAGCTTTCTTT
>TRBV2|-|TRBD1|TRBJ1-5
CASSHIGQGWINQPQHF
TGTGCCAGCAGCCATATCGGACAGGGATGGATCAATCAGCCCCAGCATTTT
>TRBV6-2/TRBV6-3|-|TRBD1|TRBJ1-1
CASSTPDRGNTEAFF
TGTGCCAGCAGTACCCCGGACAGGGGGAACACTGAAGCTTTCTTT
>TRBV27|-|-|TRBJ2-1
CASSLVSVIGEQFF
TGTGCCAGCAGTTTAGTTAGCGTGATTGGGGAGCAGTTCTTC
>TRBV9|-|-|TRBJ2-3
CASSVGTQGDTQYF
TGTGCCAGCAGCGTCGGGACCCAAGGAGATACGCAGTATTTT
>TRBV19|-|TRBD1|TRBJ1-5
CASTGTGPLGNQPQHF
TGTGCCAGTACGGGGACAGGCCCTCTAGGCAATCAGCCCCAGCATTTT
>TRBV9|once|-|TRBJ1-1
CASSVRMGLDTEAFF
TGTGCCAGCAGCGTACGAATGGGGTTAGACACTGAAGCTTTCTTT
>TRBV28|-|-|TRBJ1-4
CASRSGVVREKLFF
TGTGCCAGCAGATCAGGGGTAGTACGGGAAAAACTGTTTTTT
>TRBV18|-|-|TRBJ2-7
CASSPYEEYEQYF
TGTGCCAGCTCACCTTACGAGGAGTACGAGCAGTACTTC
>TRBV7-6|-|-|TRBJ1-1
CASSLSALGNTEAFF
TGTGCCAGCAGCTTAAGCGCCCTCGGTAACACTGAAGCTTTCTTT
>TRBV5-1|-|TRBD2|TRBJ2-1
CASMRTSGGDGQFF
TGCGCCAGCATGCGGACTAGCGGGGGAGACGGGCAGTTCTTC
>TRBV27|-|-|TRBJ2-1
CASSNRDRAYNEQFF
TGTGCCAGCAGTAACCGGGACCGCGCCTACAATGAGCAGTTCTTC
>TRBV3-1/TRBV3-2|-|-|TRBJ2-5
CASKWAGAPQETQYF
TGTGCCAGCAAATGGGCGGGGGCCCCCCAAGAGACCCAGTACTTC
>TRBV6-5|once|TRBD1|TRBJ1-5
CASSYTTGADQPQHF
TGTGCCAGCAGTTACACGACAGGGGCGGATCAGCCCCAGCATTTT
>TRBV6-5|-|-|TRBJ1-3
CASALSGNTIYF
TGTGCCAGTGCCCTCTCTGGAAACACCATATATTTT
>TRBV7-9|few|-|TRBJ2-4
CASSSAGGRKESIQYF
TGTGCCAGCAGCTCCGCCGGTGGTAGAAAGGAAAGCATTCAGTACTTC
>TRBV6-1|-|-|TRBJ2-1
CASSDGGSINEQFF
TGTGCCAGCAGTGACGGAGGGTCTATCAATGAGCAGTTCTTC
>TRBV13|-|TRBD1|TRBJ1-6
CASSLRTGGGSPLHF
TGTGCCAGCAGCCTAAGGACAGGGGGCGGTTCACCCCTCCACTTT
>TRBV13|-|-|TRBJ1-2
CASSFRGRGLNGYTF
TGTGCCAGCAGCTTTAGGGGCAGGGGACTAAATGGCTACACCTTC
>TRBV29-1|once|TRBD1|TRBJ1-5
CSVQGALGQPQHF
TGCAGCGTTCAGGGGGCACTTGGTCAGCCCCAGCATTTT